The entry that follows covers one T cell receptor beta chain sequence. The antigen is undetermined. These data are taken from a study of T cell repertoires in cytomegalovirus infection. The overall study: The study used recently identified HLA-C-restricted and well-studied HLA-B-restricted CMV epitopes. An indication of both CMV infection and matching HLA type came from public TCR beta signatures.

TCRdb re-derived calls from the reads in MiXCR, one entry per CDR3 protein. The sample lists some 220,000 distinct CDR3 sequences, approximately 40% occurring once. The CDR3 loop spans 15 amino acids. V was cut by 0 bases and J by 4 bases, with 12 bases left in between. The V gene's germline CDR1 is MNHNS and CDR2 SASEGT. The receptor's source is a human donor in good health (CMV status not recorded). Some clones in this sample may be carry-over from other donors' samples. The chain links TRBV6-1 to TRBJ1-2; D is undetermined. Sample: CD8+ T cells from cultured PBMCs, taken from culture after CMV antigen stimulation. CDR3 sequence: CASSEAWDGSYGYTF. The CDR3 DNA reads as TGTGCCAGCAGTGAAGCCTGGGATGGGAGCTATGGCTACACCTTC.